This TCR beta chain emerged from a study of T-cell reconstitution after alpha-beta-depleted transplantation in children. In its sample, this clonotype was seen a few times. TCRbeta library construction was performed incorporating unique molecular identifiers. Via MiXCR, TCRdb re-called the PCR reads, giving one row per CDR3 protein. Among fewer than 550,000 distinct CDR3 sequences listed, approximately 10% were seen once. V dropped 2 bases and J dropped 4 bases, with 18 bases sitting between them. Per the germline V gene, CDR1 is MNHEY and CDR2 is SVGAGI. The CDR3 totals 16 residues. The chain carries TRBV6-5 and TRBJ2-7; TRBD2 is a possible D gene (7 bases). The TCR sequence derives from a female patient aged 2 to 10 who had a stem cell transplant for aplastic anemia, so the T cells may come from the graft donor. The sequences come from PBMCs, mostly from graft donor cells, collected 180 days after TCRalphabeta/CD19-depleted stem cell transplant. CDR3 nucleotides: TGTGCCAGCAGTTACGGTCTTACAGGGAGGGAATACGAGCAGTACTTC. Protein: CASSYGLTGREYEQYF.